These T cell receptor beta chains were read from a single sample in a study of blood T cell repertoires in COVID-19. Method: immunoSEQ multiplex PCR; TCRdb's copy keeps in-frame clones and lacks some. Of approximately 150,000 clones detected, around 87% appear once; the ten largest clones hold less than 10%. Input material: peripheral blood. Source of these receptors: a woman aged 45-65 years with active or convalescent COVID-19. The CDR3 runs from the conserved cysteine through the conserved F or W. A D gene is named only where the DNA matches it firmly.

CASSPKLAGVTGELFF	16	TRBV7-9	TRBJ2-2	TRBD2
CASKSGQGGNQPQHF	15	TRBV19	TRBJ1-5	TRBD1
CASRGERAGELFF	13	TRBV2	TRBJ2-2	.
CASSLVGQGQETQYF	15	TRBV7-9	TRBJ2-5	.
CASSLWGRDTEAFF	14	TRBV5-6	TRBJ1-1	.
CASRGLGYGYTF	12	TRBV19	TRBJ1-2	.
CASSQDRGSYEQYF	14	TRBV3-1/TRBV3-2	TRBJ2-7	.
CASSRRWQIQETQYF	15	TRBV28	TRBJ2-5	.
CASSLAGGANEKLFF	15	TRBV5-4	TRBJ1-4	.
CASSSLAAQETQYF	14	TRBV7-9	TRBJ2-5	TRBD2
CASNRFSHTDTQYF	14	TRBV5-1	TRBJ2-3	.
CSVAGQSTYGYTF	13	TRBV29-1	TRBJ1-2	TRBD1
CASSKASGPLNEQFF	15	TRBV19	TRBJ2-1	TRBD2
CASSQEGTSDYEQYF	15	TRBV3-1/TRBV3-2	TRBJ2-7	.
CASAPIPLKTTGGYGYTF	18	TRBV7-2	TRBJ1-2	TRBD1
CASSQGSTDTQYF	13	TRBV5-1	TRBJ2-3	.
CASSLEPPSGGHGVGELFF	19	TRBV7-7	TRBJ2-2	TRBD2